This record covers a single T cell receptor beta chain. No antigen is known for it. Germline CDR1 SGHTA, CDR2 FQGNSA. This CDR3 is built from 16 residues. The junction had 7 bases not matched to a gene; V was cut back by 1 base and J by 6 bases. This entry is derived from a study of glioma-infiltrating T cells after dendritic cell vaccination. Input was 1.5 to 2.5 ug genomic DNA, or all available if less. Some clones are missing from TCRdb's copy, which holds only in-frame ones; the method was immunoSEQ multiplex PCR. This table holds 80,000 to 100,000 clones, over 80% found once. Time point described: after dendritic cell vaccination, including at tumor progression/relapse. Study conclusions and caveats: Survival was not directly related to TCR clonality in these patients.

This specimen was blood, taken after dendritic cell vaccination. The clonotype comes from a human donor with glioblastoma. The V and J genes are TRBV7-2 and TRBJ2-3; TRBD2 agrees at 10 bases. The CDR3 DNA reads TGTGCCAGCAGCTTAGGCGTAGCGGGAGGAATTGATACGCAGTATTTT. Protein product: CASSLGVAGGIDTQYF.